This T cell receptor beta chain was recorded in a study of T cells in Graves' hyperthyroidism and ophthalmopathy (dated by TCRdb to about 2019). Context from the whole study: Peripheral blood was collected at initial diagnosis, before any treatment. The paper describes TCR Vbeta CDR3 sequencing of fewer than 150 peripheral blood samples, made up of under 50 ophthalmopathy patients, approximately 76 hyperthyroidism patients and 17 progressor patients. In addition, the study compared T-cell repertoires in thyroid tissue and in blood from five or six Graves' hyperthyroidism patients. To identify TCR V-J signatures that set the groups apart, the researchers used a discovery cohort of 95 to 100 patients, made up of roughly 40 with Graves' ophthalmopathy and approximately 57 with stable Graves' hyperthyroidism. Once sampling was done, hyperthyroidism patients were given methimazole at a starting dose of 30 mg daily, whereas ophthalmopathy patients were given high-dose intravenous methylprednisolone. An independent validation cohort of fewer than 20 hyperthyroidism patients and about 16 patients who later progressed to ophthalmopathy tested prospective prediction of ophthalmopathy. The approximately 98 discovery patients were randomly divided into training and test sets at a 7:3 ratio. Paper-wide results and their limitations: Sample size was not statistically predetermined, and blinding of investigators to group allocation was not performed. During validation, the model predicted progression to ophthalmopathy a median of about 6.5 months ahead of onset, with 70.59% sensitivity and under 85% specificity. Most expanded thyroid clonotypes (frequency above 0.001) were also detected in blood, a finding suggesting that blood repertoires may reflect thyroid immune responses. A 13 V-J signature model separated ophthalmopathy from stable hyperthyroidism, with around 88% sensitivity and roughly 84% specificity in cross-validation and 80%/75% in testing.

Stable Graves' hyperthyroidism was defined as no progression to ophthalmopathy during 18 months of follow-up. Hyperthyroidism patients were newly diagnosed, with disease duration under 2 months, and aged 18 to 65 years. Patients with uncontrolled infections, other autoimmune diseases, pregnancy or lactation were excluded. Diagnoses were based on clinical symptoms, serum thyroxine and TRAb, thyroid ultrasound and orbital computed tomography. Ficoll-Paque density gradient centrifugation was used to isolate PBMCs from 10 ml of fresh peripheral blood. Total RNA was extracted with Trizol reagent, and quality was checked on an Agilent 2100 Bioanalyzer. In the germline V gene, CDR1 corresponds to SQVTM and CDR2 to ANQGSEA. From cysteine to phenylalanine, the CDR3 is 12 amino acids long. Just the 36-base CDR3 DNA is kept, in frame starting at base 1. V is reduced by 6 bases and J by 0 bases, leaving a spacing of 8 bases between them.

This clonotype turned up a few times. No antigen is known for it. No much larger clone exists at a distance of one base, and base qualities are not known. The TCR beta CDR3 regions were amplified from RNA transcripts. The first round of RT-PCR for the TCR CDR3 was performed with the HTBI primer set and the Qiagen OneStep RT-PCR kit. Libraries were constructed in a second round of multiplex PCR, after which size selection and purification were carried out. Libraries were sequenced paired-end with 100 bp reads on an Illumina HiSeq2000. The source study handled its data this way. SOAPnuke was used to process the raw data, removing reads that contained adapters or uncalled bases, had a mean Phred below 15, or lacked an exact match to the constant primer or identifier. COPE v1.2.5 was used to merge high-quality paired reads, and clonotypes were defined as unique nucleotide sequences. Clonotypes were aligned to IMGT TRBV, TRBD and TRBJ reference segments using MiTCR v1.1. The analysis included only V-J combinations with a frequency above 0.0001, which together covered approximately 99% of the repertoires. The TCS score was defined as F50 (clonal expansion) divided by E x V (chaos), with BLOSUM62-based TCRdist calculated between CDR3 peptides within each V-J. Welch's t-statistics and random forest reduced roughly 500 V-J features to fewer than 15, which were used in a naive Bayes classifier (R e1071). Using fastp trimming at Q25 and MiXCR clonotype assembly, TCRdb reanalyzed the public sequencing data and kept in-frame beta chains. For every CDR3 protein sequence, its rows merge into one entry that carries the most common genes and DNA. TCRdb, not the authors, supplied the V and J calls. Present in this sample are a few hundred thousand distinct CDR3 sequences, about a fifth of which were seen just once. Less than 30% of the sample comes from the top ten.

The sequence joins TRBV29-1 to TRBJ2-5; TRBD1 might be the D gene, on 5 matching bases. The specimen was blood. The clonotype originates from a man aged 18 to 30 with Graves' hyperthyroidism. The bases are TGCAGCGTCCCCAGGGACCAAGAGACCCAGTACTTC. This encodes CSVPRDQETQYF.